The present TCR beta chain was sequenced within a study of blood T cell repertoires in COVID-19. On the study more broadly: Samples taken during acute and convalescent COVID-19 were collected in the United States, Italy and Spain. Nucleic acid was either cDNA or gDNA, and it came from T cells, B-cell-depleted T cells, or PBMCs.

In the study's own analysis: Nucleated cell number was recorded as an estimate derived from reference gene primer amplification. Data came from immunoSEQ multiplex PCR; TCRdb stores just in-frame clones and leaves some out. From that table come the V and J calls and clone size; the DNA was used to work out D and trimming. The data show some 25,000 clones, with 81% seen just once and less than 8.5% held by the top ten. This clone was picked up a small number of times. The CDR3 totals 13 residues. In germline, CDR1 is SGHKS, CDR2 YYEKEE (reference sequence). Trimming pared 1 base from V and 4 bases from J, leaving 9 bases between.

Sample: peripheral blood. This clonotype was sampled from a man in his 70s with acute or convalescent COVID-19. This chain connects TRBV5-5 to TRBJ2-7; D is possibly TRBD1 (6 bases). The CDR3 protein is CASSLSTGYEQYF. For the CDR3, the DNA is TGTGCCAGCAGCTTGTCGACAGGTTACGAGCAGTACTTC. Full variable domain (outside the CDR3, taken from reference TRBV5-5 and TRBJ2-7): DAGVTQSPTHLIKTRGQQVTLRCSPISGHKSVSWYQQVLGQGPQFIFQYYEKEERGRGNFPDRFSARQFPNYSSELNVNALLLGDSALYLCASSLSTGYEQYFGPGTRLTVT.